Described below is a single TCR beta chain sequence and its context. Antigen unknown. PCR was performed a second time for about 7 to 11 cycles using a sample-barcoded 5' primer and a J-beta primer mix. TCRdb reanalysed the 5' RACE reads using MiXCR and keeps one entry per CDR3 protein. The data contain around 900,000 distinct CDR3 sequences, roughly 51% of them singletons. The source of the sample is a study of blood T cells in healthy people across ages. Study overall: Every two T cells gave about one barcoded beta molecule via template switching.

Study-wide results and caveats: In long-lived donors, naive CD4+ cell counts and diversity exceeded those of aged donors. A conclusive naive versus antigen-experienced comparison was prevented by the unsorted PBMCs.

The V end lost 4 bases, the J end lost 8 bases, and 12 bases lay between the germline ends. Germline lookup yields CDR1 SGHRS and CDR2 YFSETQ. This CDR3 comprises 12 residues. The receptor comes from a woman aged 55-70 years in good health. The sequenced sample consisted of blood. V is TRBV5-1 and J is TRBJ1-2; weak D call: TRBD1 (6 bases). This CDR3 reads CASSTQGDGYTF. CDR3 sequence (DNA): TGCGCCAGCAGCACACAGGGAGACGGCTACACCTTC.